The rows below give T cell receptor beta chains drawn from one sample of a study of T cell changes during pregnancy in multiple sclerosis. Libraries were prepared by immunoSEQ multiplex PCR; TCRdb keeps only in-frame clonotypes and omits some of them. This sample has tens of thousands of clones, with about 92% found just once. The source material was CD4+ T cells from peripheral blood mononuclear cells, sampled in the second trimester of pregnancy. Receptors originate from a female donor with multiple sclerosis, enrolled in a pregnancy study. The conserved cysteine and the conserved F or W are not part of the CDR3 here. Fields, in order: V gene, D gene, clone size, J gene, CDR3 protein. D genes are given only for firm matches. Rows give clone size only sometimes, using once, few, many, or a class for an expanded clone.

V gene: TRBV7-2
D gene: -
clone size: -
J gene: TRBJ2-7
CDR3 protein: ASSALQGYSYEQY

V gene: TRBV7-9
D gene: TRBD1
clone size: -
J gene: TRBJ1-1
CDR3 protein: ASSSWTGLNTEAF

V gene: TRBV20-1
D gene: -
clone size: -
J gene: TRBJ1-2
CDR3 protein: SARQGYGYT

V gene: TRBV5-1
D gene: TRBD1
clone size: -
J gene: TRBJ2-3
CDR3 protein: ASSLDGTGADTQY

V gene: TRBV10-3
D gene: TRBD1
clone size: -
J gene: TRBJ1-4
CDR3 protein: AISPDRGRNEKLF

V gene: TRBV5-1
D gene: -
clone size: -
J gene: TRBJ2-7
CDR3 protein: ASSSSRGSYEQY

V gene: TRBV30
D gene: -
clone size: -
J gene: TRBJ1-4
CDR3 protein: AWGGSDEKLF

V gene: TRBV29-1
D gene: TRBD2
clone size: -
J gene: TRBJ2-7
CDR3 protein: SVATSGSYEQY

V gene: TRBV5-6
D gene: -
clone size: -
J gene: TRBJ1-2
CDR3 protein: ASSGVNYGYT

V gene: TRBV5-5
D gene: -
clone size: -
J gene: TRBJ1-4
CDR3 protein: ASSQLGQTNEKLF

V gene: TRBV11-2
D gene: -
clone size: -
J gene: TRBJ2-5
CDR3 protein: ASSYDKEETQY

V gene: TRBV5-1
D gene: TRBD2
clone size: -
J gene: TRBJ2-2
CDR3 protein: ASRLRAGDTGELF

V gene: TRBV19
D gene: -
clone size: -
J gene: TRBJ1-3
CDR3 protein: ASSRGASGNTIY

V gene: TRBV19
D gene: -
clone size: -
J gene: TRBJ1-1
CDR3 protein: ASSIKSGTEAF

V gene: TRBV7-2
D gene: -
clone size: -
J gene: TRBJ1-4
CDR3 protein: ASSLIRGFGEKLF

V gene: TRBV4-2
D gene: TRBD2
clone size: -
J gene: TRBJ2-1
CDR3 protein: ASSQDRTSGRRSNEQF

V gene: TRBV7-9
D gene: TRBD1
clone size: -
J gene: TRBJ1-1
CDR3 protein: ASSLTGQGSGTEAF

V gene: TRBV18
D gene: -
clone size: -
J gene: TRBJ2-7
CDR3 protein: ASSLQFSGYEQY

V gene: TRBV9
D gene: TRBD2
clone size: -
J gene: TRBJ2-5
CDR3 protein: ASSVSGGGKETQY

V gene: TRBV6-1
D gene: -
clone size: -
J gene: TRBJ1-5
CDR3 protein: ASRGQREQPQH

V gene: TRBV4-1
D gene: TRBD1
clone size: -
J gene: TRBJ1-4
CDR3 protein: ASSQTPGTVGEKLF

V gene: TRBV18
D gene: -
clone size: -
J gene: TRBJ1-2
CDR3 protein: ASSPLAGSTLANYGYT

V gene: TRBV7-2
D gene: -
clone size: -
J gene: TRBJ2-1
CDR3 protein: ASSPITGNEQF

V gene: TRBV10-3
D gene: TRBD1
clone size: -
J gene: TRBJ1-3
CDR3 protein: AITPTGSGNTIY

V gene: TRBV5-6
D gene: -
clone size: once
J gene: TRBJ1-1
CDR3 protein: ASSLGGGKVATEAF

V gene: TRBV19
D gene: -
clone size: -
J gene: TRBJ2-7
CDR3 protein: ASSATRNEQY

V gene: TRBV6-6
D gene: -
clone size: once
J gene: TRBJ1-2
CDR3 protein: ASSYGGTATNYGYT

V gene: TRBV7-3
D gene: TRBD2
clone size: -
J gene: TRBJ2-1
CDR3 protein: ASSSGGIESYNEQF

V gene: TRBV7-3
D gene: TRBD1
clone size: -
J gene: TRBJ1-2
CDR3 protein: ASSQRTGFGYT

V gene: TRBV11-2
D gene: TRBD2
clone size: -
J gene: TRBJ2-5
CDR3 protein: ASIRGRLAGGETQY

V gene: TRBV6-5
D gene: -
clone size: once
J gene: TRBJ1-1
CDR3 protein: ASRGTGLQSEAF

V gene: TRBV6-1
D gene: -
clone size: few
J gene: TRBJ2-1
CDR3 protein: ATTSPNEPKQF

V gene: TRBV5-5
D gene: TRBD1
clone size: few
J gene: TRBJ2-7
CDR3 protein: ASSLPPGQEYEQY

V gene: TRBV6-1
D gene: TRBD1
clone size: -
J gene: TRBJ1-4
CDR3 protein: ASSANRGPYEKLF

V gene: TRBV29-1
D gene: TRBD1
clone size: -
J gene: TRBJ2-4
CDR3 protein: SVETGGRTKNIQY

V gene: TRBV1
D gene: -
clone size: -
J gene: TRBJ2-7
CDR3 protein: TSSQEGTGFSSPYEQY

V gene: TRBV2
D gene: -
clone size: -
J gene: TRBJ1-2
CDR3 protein: ASKDRTANYGYT

V gene: TRBV7-7
D gene: TRBD2
clone size: -
J gene: TRBJ2-2
CDR3 protein: ASSPGSGGNTGELF

V gene: TRBV30
D gene: TRBD1
clone size: -
J gene: TRBJ1-4
CDR3 protein: AWSVPGGKKLF